What follows are 19 T cell receptor beta chains derived from one specimen sequenced in a study of technical replicates of blood from a handful of donors (TCRdb year 2017). Library creation used the immunoSEQ multiplex PCR assay. TCRdb obtained this table from immuneACCESS and retained in-frame rearrangements with V and J assigned. These tables miss some clones; where compared with another copy, unresolved V genes account for less than half of the shortfall, and the remainder is unexplained. This sample has under 95,000 clones in its table, and 95% of those were observed once. The ten largest clones add up to just over 0.25% of the sample. Input material: T cells isolated from PBMCs. These receptor sequences come from a human donor in good health.

V gene TRBV4-1 combines with J gene TRBJ2-5; D is possibly TRBD2 (6 bases). V lost 2 bases and J 5 bases, leaving 15 bases between the germline ends. The length of the CDR3 is 15 residues. Germline V gene data show CDR1 as MGHRA and CDR2 as YSYEKL. The CDR3 spells CASSQPTRVGETQYF. DNA for the CDR3: TGCGCCAGCAGCCAACCGACTAGGGTGGGTGAGACCCAGTACTTC.

The chain carries TRBV5-6 and TRBJ2-2; 10 bases line up with TRBD1. V shed 4 bases, J shed 3 bases, and the junction held 6 bases outside the gene matches. Per the germline V gene, CDR1 is SGHDT and CDR2 is YYEEEE. This CDR3 is built from 16 residues. CDR3 nucleotides: TGTGCCAGCAGCCCCGGGACAGGGGTTTACACCGGGGAGCTGTTTTTT. Amino acids: CASSPGTGVYTGELFF.

The chain couples TRBV2 to TRBJ2-7, with no clear D. V dropped 7 bases and J dropped 4 bases, with 20 bases sitting between them. This CDR3 has 15 amino acids. Germline V gives CDR1 SNHLY, CDR2 FYNNEI. CDR3 nucleotides: TGTGCCAGCACTCATATTATTGGTCAGGTTTACGAGCAGTACTTC. Residues: CASTHIIGQVYEQYF.

The chain couples TRBV29-1 to TRBJ2-7; 7 positions match TRBD2. The CDR3 is 13 residues long. The germline V gene encodes CDR1 SQVTM and CDR2 ANQGSEA. J gave up 1 base and V 7 bases, and 7 bases lay outside the gene matches. CDR3 in amino acids: CSAGGGKSYEQYF. CDR3 nucleotide sequence: TGCAGCGCCGGGGGAGGGAAATCCTACGAGCAGTACTTC.

A single count supports this clone. The V call is TRBV4-1, the J call TRBJ1-2; D call uncertain. V lost 1 base and J lost 6, with 15 bases in between. Germline V CDR1 and CDR2: MGHRA, YSYEKL. The CDR3 has 15 amino acids. DNA for the CDR3: TGCGCCAGCAGCCAAGGGCGGGGAGTCAATGATGGCTACACCTTC. This codes for CASSQGRGVNDGYTF.

The chain is built from TRBV4-1 and TRBJ1-6, with D possibly TRBD1 on 6 matching bases. CDR1 and CDR2 from the germline V gene are MGHRA and YSYEKL. V was clipped by 6 bases and J by 2 bases, with 11 bases between them. The CDR3 length is 15 residues. CDR3 bases: TGCGCCAGCAGACCCCGGGACACCTATAATTCACCCCTCCACTTT. Translation gives CASRPRDTYNSPLHF.

The rearrangement joins TRBV6-5 to TRBJ2-1; perhaps TRBD1 as D (6 bases). Germline loops: CDR1 MNHEY, CDR2 SVGAGI. CDR3 length: 15 amino acids. With 6 bases removed from V and 7 bases from J, the gap between germline ends came to 19 bases. CDR3 nucleotide sequence: TGTGCCAGCAGCCACCCGGCAGGGGTGGGTAATGAGCAGTTCTTC. It specifies CASSHPAGVGNEQFF.

This sequence joins TRBV11-3 and TRBJ2-5; perhaps TRBD2 as D (5 bases). Germline V gene lookup returns CDR1 SGHNT and CDR2 YENEEA. Trimming took off 5 bases at V and 5 bases at J, with 12 bases between the two ends. The CDR3 consists of 13 residues. The CDR3 sequence: CASSLARGETQYF. The CDR3 DNA follows: TGTGCCAGCAGCCTTGCTAGAGGGGAGACCCAGTACTTC.

J is TRBJ2-2 and V is TRBV7-9; unclear D gene. The ends were cut back, 1 base at V and 2 bases at J, with 11 bases in the middle. The CDR3 totals 16 residues. CDR1 SEHNR and CDR2 FQNEAQ come from the germline V gene (reference sequence). This CDR3 reads CASSLVSVSNTGELFF. The CDR3 coding sequence is TGTGCCAGCAGCTTAGTTTCTGTTAGTAACACCGGGGAGCTGTTTTTT.

The chain combines TRBV18 with TRBJ2-1; 14 positions agree with TRBD2. This CDR3 region has 17 residues. Germline loops: CDR1 KGHSH, CDR2 LQKENI. After removal of 3 bases from V and 7 bases from J, the junction contained 8 bases not matched to a gene. DNA for the CDR3: TGTGCCAGCTCACCGTCGACTAGCGGGGGGGCAGGAAATGAGCAGTTCTTC. Translation gives CASSPSTSGGAGNEQFF.

This clone was observed once. The chain combines TRBV1 with TRBJ2-3; no check of the table's D call, TRBD2, against the DNA was made. TRBV1 is deemed a pseudogene. The CDR3 is 14 amino acids. CDR3 loop: CTQSDGGPFGTQYF. The CDR3 DNA sequence: TGCACCCAAAGCGACGGGGGGCCCTTCGGTACGCAGTATTTT.

The chain recombines TRBV5-1 with TRBJ2-7, with TRBD2 identical over 11 bases. V was clipped by 4 bases and J by 4 bases; unmatched bases: 7. Germline CDR1 and CDR2: SGHRS and YFSETQ. The CDR3 covers 15 residues. The CDR3 DNA reads TGCGCCAGCAGCCCTAGCCTAGCGGGAGGTTACGAGCAGTACTTC. This codes for CASSPSLAGGYEQYF.

The chain combines TRBV29-1 with TRBJ1-4; 9 bases align to TRBD1. The germline CDR1 and CDR2 sequences are SQVTM and ANQGSEA. Trimming at V came to 5 bases and at J to 1 base, leaving 11 bases not matched to a gene. This CDR3 contains 17 residues. The CDR3: CSVSGQGLGRTNEKLFF. CDR3 sequence (DNA): TGCAGCGTTTCGGGACAGGGTCTCGGGAGAACTAATGAAAAACTGTTTTTT.

The chain combines TRBV29-1 with TRBJ2-1, with 7 bases lining up with TRBD1. Germline V gene sequence: CDR1 SQVTM, CDR2 ANQGSEA. J was trimmed by 2 bases and V by 5 bases; bases with no gene match: 6. The CDR3 sequence is 14 residues long. CDR3 residues: CSVPDRETYNEQFF. The CDR3 region has the DNA TGCAGCGTTCCCGACAGGGAAACCTACAATGAGCAGTTCTTC.

The rearrangement joins TRBV7-9 to TRBJ1-1; D gene ambiguous. The length of the CDR3 is 16 residues. Germline assignment: CDR1 SEHNR and CDR2 FQNEAQ (reference sequence). The ends were cut back, 7 bases at V and 0 bases at J, with 18 bases in the middle. The CDR3 is CASTQPSGLMNTEAFF. The CDR3 coding sequence is TGTGCCAGCACCCAACCCTCCGGACTAATGAACACTGAAGCTTTCTTT. Supplemented by reference TRBV7-9 and TRBJ1-1, the full variable domain reads DTGVSQNPRHKITKRGQNVTFRCDPISEHNRLYWYRQTLGQGPEFLTYFQNEAQLEKSRLLSDRFSAERPKGSFSTLEIQRTEQGDSAMYLCASTQPSGLMNTEAFFGQGTRLTVV.

The genes are TRBV19 and TRBJ1-1; TRBD1 is a possible D gene (6 bases). The CDR3 runs to 15 residues. CDR1 is LNHDA and CDR2 is SQIVND in the germline V gene (reference sequence). Trimming stripped 7 bases from V and 1 base from J, with 16 bases between. DNA of the CDR3: TGTGCCAGTATCGTCTCAGGGGTAGGGAACACTGAAGCTTTCTTT. Its translation: CASIVSGVGNTEAFF. The complete variable domain, with remaining parts taken from reference TRBV19 and TRBJ1-1, reads DGGITQSPKYLFRKEGQNVTLSCEQNLNHDAMYWYRQDPGQGLRLIYYSQIVNDFQKGDIAEGYSVSREKKESFPLTVTSAQKNPTAFYLCASIVSGVGNTEAFFGQGTRLTVV.

The chain recombines TRBV5-4 with TRBJ1-2; TRBD1 aligns across 9 bases. Germline CDR1 SGHNT, CDR2 YYREEE (reference sequence). The CDR3 spans 15 residues. V lost 4 bases, J lost 1 base, and 5 bases stayed unmatched. The CDR3 protein is CASSPWDRVNYGYTF. The CDR3 DNA is TGTGCCAGCAGCCCCTGGGACAGGGTTAACTATGGCTACACCTTC.

The CDR3 DNA is TGCGCCAGCAGCCCGGAAGGTCGCGGGAGGGGAAGAGACACCGGGGAGCTGTTTTTT. Its translation: CASSPEGRGRGRDTGELFF. V is TRBV4-1 and J is TRBJ2-2, with 9 nucleotides matching TRBD2. The V segment lost 4 bases and the J segment 3 bases; nucleotides outside the gene matches: 15. The CDR3 length is 19 residues. CDR1 and CDR2 (germline): MGHRA, YSYEKL.

The CDR3 DNA reads as TGTGCCAGCAGTCCCAGTGGCCGGAACACTGAAGCTTTCTTT. This translates into CASSPSGRNTEAFF. The chain recombines TRBV6-5 with TRBJ1-1; D gene uncertain. V shed 5 bases and J shed 1 base, with 11 bases lying between them. The germline CDR1 and CDR2 sequences are MNHEY and SVGAGI. The CDR3 has 14 residues.